Given below is one T cell receptor (beta chain) in context. Its antigen is currently unknown. The data are from a study of cytomegalovirus exposure and HLA in healthy donors. Across the whole study: Around 180 million T cells yielded more than 95 million unique TCR beta sequences, as an earlier analysis found.

Findings and limits, study-wide: As confirmed in vitro, three CMV-associated chains were specific for CMV antigens. The majority of TCR sequences were rare, yet some public TCRs appeared in many donors. Per a later analysis, about 15,000 TCR beta sequences showed association with HLA alleles at 0.05 false discovery rate.

Trimming pared 5 bases from V and 0 bases from J, leaving 12 bases between. Germline V lookup: CDR1 LGHNA, CDR2 YSLEER. The CDR3 covers 15 residues. PCR primers comprised 60 Vbeta and 13 Jbeta primers. Generated by immunoSEQ multiplex PCR, the TCRdb table keeps only in-frame clones and is missing some. The table has approximately 130,000 clones, about two thirds seen once. This TCR derives from a man aged 45-65 years in good health and CMV-seropositive. Source material: PBMCs. The chain joins TRBV4-3 to TRBJ2-3, with D possibly being TRBD1 (5 bases). CDR3 DNA sequence: TGCGCCAGCAGCGCCCAGGGCGCTAGCACAGATACGCAGTATTTT. Translated: CASSAQGASTDTQYF.